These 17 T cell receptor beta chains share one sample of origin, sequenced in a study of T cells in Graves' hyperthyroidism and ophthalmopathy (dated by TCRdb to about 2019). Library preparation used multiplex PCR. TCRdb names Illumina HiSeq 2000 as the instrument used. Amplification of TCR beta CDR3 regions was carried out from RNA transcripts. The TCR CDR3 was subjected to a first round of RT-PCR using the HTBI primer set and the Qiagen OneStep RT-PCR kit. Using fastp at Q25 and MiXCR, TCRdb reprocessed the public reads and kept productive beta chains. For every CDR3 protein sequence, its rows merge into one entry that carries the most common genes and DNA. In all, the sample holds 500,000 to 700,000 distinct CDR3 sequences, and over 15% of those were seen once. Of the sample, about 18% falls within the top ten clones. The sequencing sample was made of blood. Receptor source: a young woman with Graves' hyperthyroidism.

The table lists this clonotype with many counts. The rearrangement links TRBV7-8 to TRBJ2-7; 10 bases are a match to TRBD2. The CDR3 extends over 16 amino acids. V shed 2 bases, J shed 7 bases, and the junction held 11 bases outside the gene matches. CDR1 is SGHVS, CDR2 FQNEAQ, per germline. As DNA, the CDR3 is TGTGCCAGCAGCTTATTGCTAGTAGCGGGGGGAGGGGAGCAGTACTTC. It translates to CASSLLLVAGGGEQYF.

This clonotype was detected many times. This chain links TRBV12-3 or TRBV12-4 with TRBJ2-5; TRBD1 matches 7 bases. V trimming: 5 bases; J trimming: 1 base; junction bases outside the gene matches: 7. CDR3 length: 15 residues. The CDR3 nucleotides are TGTGCCAGCAGTCTAGAAGGGGGCCCCCAAGAGACCCAGTACTTC. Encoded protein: CASSLEGGPQETQYF.

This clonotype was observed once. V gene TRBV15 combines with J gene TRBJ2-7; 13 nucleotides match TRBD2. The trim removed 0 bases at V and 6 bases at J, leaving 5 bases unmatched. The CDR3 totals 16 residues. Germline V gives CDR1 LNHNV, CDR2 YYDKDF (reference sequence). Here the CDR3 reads CATSRDSGLAGIEQYF. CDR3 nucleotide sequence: TGTGCCACCAGCAGAGATTCGGGACTAGCGGGAATCGAGCAGTACTTC.

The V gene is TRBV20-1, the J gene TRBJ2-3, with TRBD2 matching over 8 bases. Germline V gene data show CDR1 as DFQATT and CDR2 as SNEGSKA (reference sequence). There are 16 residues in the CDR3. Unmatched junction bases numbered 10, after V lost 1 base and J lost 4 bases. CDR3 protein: CSARAPTGGGADTQYF. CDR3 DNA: TGCAGTGCTAGAGCCCCGACGGGGGGGGGGGCAGATACGCAGTATTTT.

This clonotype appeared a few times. In nucleotides, the CDR3 is TGTGCCAGCAGTTACTCCTGGGCGACCTCCTACGAGCAGTACTTC. Amino acid sequence: CASSYSWATSYEQYF. The rearrangement uses TRBV6-5 and TRBJ2-7; the D is unclear. Germline V gives CDR1 MNHEY, CDR2 SVGAGI. This CDR3 comprises 15 residues. V shed 0 bases and J shed 0 bases, with 9 bases lying between them.

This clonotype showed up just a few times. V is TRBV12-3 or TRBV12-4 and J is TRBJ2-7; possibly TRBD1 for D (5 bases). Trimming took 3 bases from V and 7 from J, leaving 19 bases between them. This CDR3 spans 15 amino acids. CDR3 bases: TGTGCCAGCAGTTTGTGGGGCGGATCAAAATCAGAGCAGTACTTC. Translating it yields CASSLWGGSKSEQYF.

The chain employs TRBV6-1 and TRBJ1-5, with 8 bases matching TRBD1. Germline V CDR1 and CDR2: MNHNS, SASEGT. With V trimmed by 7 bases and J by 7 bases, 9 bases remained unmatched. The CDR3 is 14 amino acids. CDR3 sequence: CASTPTGAGQPQHF. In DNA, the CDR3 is TGTGCCAGCACCCCGACAGGGGCGGGACAGCCCCAGCATTTT.

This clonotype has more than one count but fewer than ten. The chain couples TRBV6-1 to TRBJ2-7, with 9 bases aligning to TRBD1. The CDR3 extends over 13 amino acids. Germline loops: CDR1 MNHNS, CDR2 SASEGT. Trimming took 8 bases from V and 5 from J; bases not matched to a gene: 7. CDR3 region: CASGLQGADEQYF. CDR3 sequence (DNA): TGTGCCAGCGGATTACAGGGGGCGGACGAGCAGTACTTC.

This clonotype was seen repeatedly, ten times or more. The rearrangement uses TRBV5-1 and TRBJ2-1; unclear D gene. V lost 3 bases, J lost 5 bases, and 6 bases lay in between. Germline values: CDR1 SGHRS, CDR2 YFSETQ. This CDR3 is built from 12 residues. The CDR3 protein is CASSSPNNEQFF. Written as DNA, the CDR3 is TGCGCCAGCAGCTCGCCGAACAATGAGCAGTTCTTC. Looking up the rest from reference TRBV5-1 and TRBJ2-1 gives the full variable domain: KAGVTQTPRYLIKTRGQQVTLSCSPISGHRSVSWYQQTPGQGLQFLFEYFSETQRNKGNFPGRFSGRQFSNSRSEMNVSTLELGDSALYLCASSSPNNEQFFGPGTRLTVL.

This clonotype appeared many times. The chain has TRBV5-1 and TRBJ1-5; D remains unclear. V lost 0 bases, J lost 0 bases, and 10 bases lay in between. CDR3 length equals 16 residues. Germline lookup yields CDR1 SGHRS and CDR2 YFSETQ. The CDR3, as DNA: TGCGCCAGCAGCTTGGGCGTAGGAATTAGCAATCAGCCCCAGCATTTT. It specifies CASSLGVGISNQPQHF. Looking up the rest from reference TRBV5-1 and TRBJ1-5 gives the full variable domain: KAGVTQTPRYLIKTRGQQVTLSCSPISGHRSVSWYQQTPGQGLQFLFEYFSETQRNKGNFPGRFSGRQFSNSRSEMNVSTLELGDSALYLCASSLGVGISNQPQHFGDGTRLSIL.

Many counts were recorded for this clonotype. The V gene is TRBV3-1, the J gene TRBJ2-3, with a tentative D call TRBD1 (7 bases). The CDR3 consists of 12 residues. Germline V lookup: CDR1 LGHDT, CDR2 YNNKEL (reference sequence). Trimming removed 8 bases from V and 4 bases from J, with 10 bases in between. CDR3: CASAGGSDTQYF. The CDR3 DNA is TGTGCCAGCGCAGGGGGGTCAGATACGCAGTATTTT.

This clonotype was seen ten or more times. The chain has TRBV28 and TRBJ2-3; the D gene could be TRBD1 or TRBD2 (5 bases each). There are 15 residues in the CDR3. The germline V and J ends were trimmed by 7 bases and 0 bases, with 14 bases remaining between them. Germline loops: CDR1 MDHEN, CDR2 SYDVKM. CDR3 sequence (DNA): TGTGCCAGCACTGCCGGGACGCTCAGCACAGATACGCAGTATTTT. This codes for CASTAGTLSTDTQYF.

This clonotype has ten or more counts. CDR3 protein: CASSSPPPGRGGGSTDTQYF. The CDR3, as DNA: TGTGCCAGCAGCTCACCCCCCCCGGGGCGGGGGGGGGGTAGCACAGATACGCAGTATTTT. This chain joins TRBV7-2 and TRBJ2-3, with 9 bases identical to TRBD2. Germline CDR1 reads SGHTA; CDR2 reads FQGNSA. The trim removed 4 bases at V and 0 bases at J, leaving 17 bases unmatched. This CDR3 region has 20 residues.

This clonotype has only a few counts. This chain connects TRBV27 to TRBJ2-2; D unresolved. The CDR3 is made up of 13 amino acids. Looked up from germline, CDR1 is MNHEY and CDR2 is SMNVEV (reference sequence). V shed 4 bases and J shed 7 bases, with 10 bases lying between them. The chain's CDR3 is CASSYKESGELFF. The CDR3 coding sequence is TGTGCCAGCAGTTATAAGGAGAGCGGGGAGCTGTTTTTT.

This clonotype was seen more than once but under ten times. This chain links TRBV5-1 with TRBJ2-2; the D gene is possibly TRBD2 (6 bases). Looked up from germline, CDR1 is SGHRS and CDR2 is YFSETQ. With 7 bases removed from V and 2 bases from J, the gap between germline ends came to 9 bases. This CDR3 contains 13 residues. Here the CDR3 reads CASYGGNTGELFF. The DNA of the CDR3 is TGCGCCAGCTACGGGGGTAACACCGGGGAGCTGTTTTTT.

In nucleotides, the CDR3 is TGTGCCAGCAGCTTGGACATCAAACTAGCGGATAGCGGCAATGAGCAGTTCTTC. Its protein is CASSLDIKLADSGNEQFF. V is TRBV7-6 and J is TRBJ2-1, with 8 bases matching TRBD2. The CDR3 runs 18 residues. Germline lookup yields CDR1 SGHVS and CDR2 FNYEAQ. Trimming at V came to 3 bases and at J to 6 bases, leaving 16 bases not matched to a gene.

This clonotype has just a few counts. The CDR3 here is CASSFEGRGGRLSYEQYF. The CDR3 DNA reads TGCGCCAGCAGCTTTGAGGGGAGAGGCGGGAGGCTTTCCTACGAGCAGTACTTC. V is TRBV5-1 and J is TRBJ2-7; 8 nucleotides match TRBD2. This CDR3 region has 18 residues. V lost 2 bases, J lost 1 base, and 14 bases stayed unmatched. Per the germline V gene, CDR1 is SGHRS and CDR2 is YFSETQ.